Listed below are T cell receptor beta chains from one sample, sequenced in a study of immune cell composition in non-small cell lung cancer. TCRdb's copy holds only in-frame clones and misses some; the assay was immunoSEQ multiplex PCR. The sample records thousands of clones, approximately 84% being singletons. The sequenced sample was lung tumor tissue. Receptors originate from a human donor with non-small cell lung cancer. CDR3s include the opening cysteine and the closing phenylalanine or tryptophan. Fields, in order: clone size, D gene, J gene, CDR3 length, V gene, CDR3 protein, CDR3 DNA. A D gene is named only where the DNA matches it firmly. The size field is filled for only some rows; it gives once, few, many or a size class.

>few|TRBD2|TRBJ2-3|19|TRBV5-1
CASSSGLAGGRLSTDTQYF
TGCGCCAGCAGCTCGGGACTAGCGGGGGGGCGGCTGAGCACAGATACGCAGTATTTT
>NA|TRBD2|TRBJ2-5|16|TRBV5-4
CASSSVAGGPQETQYF
TGTGCCAGCAGCTCAGTAGCGGGAGGCCCCCAAGAGACCCAGTACTTC
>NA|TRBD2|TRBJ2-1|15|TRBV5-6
CASSWGTSADNEQFF
TGTGCCAGCAGCTGGGGGACTAGCGCCGACAATGAGCAGTTCTTC
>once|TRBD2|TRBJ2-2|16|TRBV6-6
CASIPGGGRFTGELFF
TGTGCCAGCATTCCCGGGGGGGGTCGGTTCACCGGGGAGCTGTTTTTT
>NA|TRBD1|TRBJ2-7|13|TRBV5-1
CASSWDSSYEQYF
TGCGCCAGCAGCTGGGACAGCTCCTACGAGCAGTACTTC
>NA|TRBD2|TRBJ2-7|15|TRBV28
CASSSPSGRVYEQYF
TGTGCCAGCAGTTCCCCTAGCGGGAGGGTCTACGAGCAGTACTTC
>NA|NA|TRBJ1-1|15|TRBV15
CATSRVSGGNTEAFF
TGTGCCACCAGCAGAGTCTCGGGGGGCAACACTGAAGCTTTCTTT
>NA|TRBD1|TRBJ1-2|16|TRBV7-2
CASSLAGTGGVYGYTF
TGTGCCAGCAGCTTAGCGGGGACAGGGGGCGTCTATGGCTACACCTTC
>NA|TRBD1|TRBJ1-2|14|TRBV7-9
CASSSPGQGFGYTF
TGTGCCAGCAGCTCCCCGGGACAGGGGTTTGGCTACACCTTC
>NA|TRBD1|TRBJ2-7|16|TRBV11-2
CASSRSATGSSYEQYF
TGTGCCAGCAGCCGCAGTGCGACAGGGAGCTCCTACGAGCAGTACTTC